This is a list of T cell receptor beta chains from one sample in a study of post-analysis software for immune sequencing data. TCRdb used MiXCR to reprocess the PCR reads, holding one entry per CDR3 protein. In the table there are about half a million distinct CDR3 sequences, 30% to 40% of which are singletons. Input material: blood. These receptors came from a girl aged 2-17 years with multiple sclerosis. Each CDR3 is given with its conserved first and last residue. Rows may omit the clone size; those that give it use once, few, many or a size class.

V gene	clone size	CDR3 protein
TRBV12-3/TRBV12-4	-	CASSPRNSGPYNEQFF
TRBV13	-	CASTSQGAYEQYF
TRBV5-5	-	CASSPLSGGAGTQYF
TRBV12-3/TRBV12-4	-	CASSLRLPQWTDAQYF
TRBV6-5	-	CASSFEGDTEAFF
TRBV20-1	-	CSASGTTQETQYF
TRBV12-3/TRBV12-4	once	CASRPVLAKNIQYF
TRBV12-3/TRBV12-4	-	CASSPFLASGNEQFF
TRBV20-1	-	CSAAGTGDYNEQFF
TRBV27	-	CASSPLRQVQETQYF
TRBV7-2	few	CASSPQAGNEQFF
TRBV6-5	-	CASSYSGTGTKLFF
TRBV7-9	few	CASSPSSGTDTQYF
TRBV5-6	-	CASSLAQGLGTEAFF
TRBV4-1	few	CASSQITGFGELFF
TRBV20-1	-	CSPRWGGAIYEQFF
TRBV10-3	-	CAITKRDRDTEAFF
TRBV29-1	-	CSVRQEFYEQYF
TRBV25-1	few	CASSEGIATDTQYF
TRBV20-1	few	CSARDPGVGGQPQHF
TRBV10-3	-	CAISEDRGGYTF
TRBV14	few	CASSHKDTQYF
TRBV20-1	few	CSAVLTSGGMDAQYF
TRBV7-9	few	CASSLTVKETQYF
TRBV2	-	CASSEGGGGYTF
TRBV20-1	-	CSAPTSGGLADTQYF
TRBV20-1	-	CSARRDFPYEQYF
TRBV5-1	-	CASSLRGMGREKLFF
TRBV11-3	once	CASSLTGHRDTQYF
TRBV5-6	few	CASSFLPQTEAFF
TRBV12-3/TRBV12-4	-	CASSFSTSGYTDTQYF
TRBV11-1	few	CASYPGQGTYNEQFF
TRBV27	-	CASSLQGQGANEQYF
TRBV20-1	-	CSARVGLAEPDTQYF
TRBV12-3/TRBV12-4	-	CASSLIGLPTGELFF
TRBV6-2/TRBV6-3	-	CASRRLAGANSYNEQFF
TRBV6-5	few	CASSYDRETQYF
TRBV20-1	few	CSARFLYGYTF
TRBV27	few	CASSLPGVPTDTQYF